The T cell receptor (beta chain) under discussion was sequenced for a study of T cells in women clearing cervical HPV infection. The wider study: Cases were women with histologically confirmed HPV16-related CIN3 or worse, including a couple of invasive cancers.

Using immunoSEQ multiplex PCR, the repertoire was profiled, and TCRdb retains in-frame clones only, with some absent. The sample holds about 23,000 clones. Points from the study as a whole: Timing of associations relative to infection is unclear; T-cell subsets were not isolated.

As regards this clone: The antigen is unknown. The CDR3 end falls 3 residues outside the read, so it is completed with the germline J gene.

The CDR3 consists of 13 residues. V was pared by 11 bases and J by 7 bases, with 18 bases between. Germline values: CDR1 LNHDA, CDR2 SQIVND (reference sequence). The source material was blood buffy coat. The V gene is TRBV19, the J gene TRBJ1-5, with D hard to call. The clonotype was recovered from a woman between 18 and 75 years old with a cervical HPV16 infection that either progressed to CIN3+ or cleared (not recorded which). The sequenced CDR3 bases are TGTGCCGGAGCCTCCGGGGTGAGGCAGCCC. It is translated as CAGASGVRQP. The complete CDR3 sequence is CAGASGVRQPQHF.